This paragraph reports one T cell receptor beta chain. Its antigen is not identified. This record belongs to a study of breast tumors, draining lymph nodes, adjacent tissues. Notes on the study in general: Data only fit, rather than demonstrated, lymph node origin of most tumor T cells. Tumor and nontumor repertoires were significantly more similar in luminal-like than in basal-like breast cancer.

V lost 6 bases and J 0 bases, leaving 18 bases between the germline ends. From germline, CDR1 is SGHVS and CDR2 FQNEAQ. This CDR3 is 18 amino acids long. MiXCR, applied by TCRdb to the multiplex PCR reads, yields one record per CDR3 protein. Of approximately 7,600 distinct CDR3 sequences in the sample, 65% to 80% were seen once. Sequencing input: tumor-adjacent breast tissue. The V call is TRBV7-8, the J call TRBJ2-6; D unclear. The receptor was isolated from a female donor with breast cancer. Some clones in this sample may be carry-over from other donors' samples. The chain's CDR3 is CASSLSGERLSGANVLTF. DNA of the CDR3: TGTGCCAGCAGTCTATCAGGTGAGAGACTCTCTGGGGCCAACGTCCTGACTTTC.